This passage covers 24 T cell receptor beta chains from one sample sequenced in a study of T cell repertoires in cytomegalovirus infection. MiXCR was run by TCRdb on the reads, yielding one entry per CDR3 protein. Here the sample spans 200,000 to 250,000 distinct CDR3 sequences, 5% to 8.5% being singletons. The sequencing sample was made of PBMCs. The receptors were sampled from a human donor in good health (CMV status not recorded). Some clones in this sample may be carry-over from other donors' samples.

This clonotype was seen many times. The V call is TRBV2, the J call TRBJ2-5; the D gene is possibly TRBD2 (7 bases). The CDR3 runs to 13 residues. V lost 4 bases and J lost 5, with 11 bases in between. Per the germline V gene, CDR1 is SNHLY and CDR2 is FYNNEI. CDR3 nucleotides: TGTGCCAGCAGTGTGGGGGGGCTCGAGACCCAGTACTTC. This gives the protein CASSVGGLETQYF.

This clonotype has ten or more counts. As DNA, the CDR3 is TGTGCCAGCAGCGTCTCACAGGGGGAACCAGATACGCAGTATTTT. Translating it yields CASSVSQGEPDTQYF. The rearrangement joins TRBV7-6 to TRBJ2-3, with TRBD1 identical over 8 bases. CDR1 and CDR2 (germline): SGHVS, FNYEAQ. The CDR3 sequence is 15 residues long. The junction had 8 bases not matched to a gene; V was cut back by 5 bases and J by 4 bases.

This clonotype was observed a handful of times. The chain carries TRBV19 and TRBJ1-5; D gene ambiguous. V shed 2 bases and J shed 3 bases, with 5 bases lying between them. CDR1 LNHDA and CDR2 SQIVND come from the germline V gene (reference sequence). CDR3 length: 13 amino acids. The CDR3 nucleotides read TGTGCCAGTAGTATAAGGCTCAATCAGCCCCAGCATTTT. Translation gives CASSIRLNQPQHF.

This clonotype was observed many times. The rearrangement links TRBV2 to TRBJ2-1; 7 bases agree with TRBD2. J gave up 9 bases and V 4 bases, and 9 bases lay outside the gene matches. Germline CDR1 is SNHLY and CDR2 is FYNNEI. The CDR3 runs 14 residues. Written as DNA, the CDR3 is TGTGCCAGCAGTGCCCGGACTAGTGGGACTGAGCAGTTCTTC. Translated, it gives CASSARTSGTEQFF.

This clonotype was counted only a few times. The J gene is TRBJ2-7, the V gene TRBV5-4; TRBD1 matches at 9 bases. The length of the CDR3 is 14 residues. Per germline, CDR1 SGHNT and CDR2 YYREEE (reference sequence). The ends lost 4 bases at V and 3 bases at J; junction bases unmatched: 5. CDR3 DNA sequence: TGTGCCAGCAGCCGACCGACAGGGGGCTACGAGCAGTACTTC. Protein: CASSRPTGGYEQYF.

Ten or more counts support this clonotype. The chain couples TRBV6-1 to TRBJ1-1; 9 nucleotides align to TRBD1. V was clipped by 6 bases and J by 5 bases; unmatched bases: 7. This CDR3 contains 14 residues. Germline V gene sequence: CDR1 MNHNS, CDR2 SASEGT. The chain's CDR3 is CASSAGQGFTEAFF. The CDR3 coding sequence is TGTGCCAGCAGCGCTGGACAGGGGTTTACTGAAGCTTTCTTT.

This clonotype was detected ten times or more. This chain uses TRBV18 with TRBJ1-1; D remains unclear. Germline V gene data show CDR1 as KGHSH and CDR2 as LQKENI. V was trimmed by 2 bases and J by 4 bases, leaving 8 bases between them. This CDR3 contains 13 residues. The CDR3 DNA is TGTGCCAGCTCACCAGCCGTAGGCACTGAAGCTTTCTTT. Translation: CASSPAVGTEAFF. The entire variable domain, with the rest obtained from reference TRBV18 and TRBJ1-1, is as follows: NAGVMQNPRHLVRRRGQEARLRCSPMKGHSHVYWYRQLPEEGLKFMVYLQKENIIDESGMPKERFSAEFPKEGPSILRIQQVVRGDSAAYFCASSPAVGTEAFFGQGTRLTVV.

This clonotype was seen at least ten times. The V call is TRBV2, the J call TRBJ1-1, with a possible D match to TRBD1 (6 bases). The V and J ends lost 1 base and 3 bases respectively, with 9 bases between them. The germline V gene encodes CDR1 SNHLY and CDR2 FYNNEI. This CDR3 is 14 amino acids long. The CDR3 loop is CASSEEGGYTEAFF. In DNA form, the CDR3 reads TGTGCCAGCAGTGAAGAGGGGGGATACACTGAAGCTTTCTTT.

The chain links TRBV9 to TRBJ2-3, with D tentatively TRBD1 or TRBD2 (6 bases each). Germline V gives CDR1 SGDLS, CDR2 YYNGEE. Trimming shortened V by 3 bases and J by 0 bases, and 11 bases separated the two germline ends. The CDR3 is 15 amino acids. The DNA of the CDR3 is TGTGCCAGCAGCGCCACGGGGGCAAGCACAGATACGCAGTATTTT. This sequence encodes CASSATGASTDTQYF.

The gene calls are TRBV11-2 and TRBJ2-1; D possibly corresponds to TRBD1 (6 bases). The V end was cut by 2 bases, the J end by 4 bases, with 12 bases between. Germline V gives CDR1 SGHAT, CDR2 FQNNGV. The CDR3 extends over 15 amino acids. The CDR3 DNA reads as TGTGCCAGCAGCTTAAAATCGGGACAATACAATGAGCAGTTCTTC. Translation gives CASSLKSGQYNEQFF.

This clonotype was detected many times. The rearrangement links TRBV12-3 or TRBV12-4 to TRBJ1-4, with 7 bases aligning to TRBD1. J was trimmed by 7 bases and V by 2 bases; bases with no gene match: 10. The CDR3 loop spans 16 amino acids. In DNA, the CDR3 is TGTGCCAGCAGTTTAACTGCGACAGGGATTATTGAAAAACTGTTTTTT. It translates to CASSLTATGIIEKLFF.

At least ten counts were recorded for this clonotype. The genes are TRBV6-2 or TRBV6-3 and TRBJ2-7; maybe TRBD1 (6 bases). Germline CDR1 and CDR2: MNHEY and SVGEGT. V was pared by 2 bases and J by 4 bases, with 12 bases between. This CDR3 has 14 residues. CDR3 sequence: CASSYAGQLYEQYF. The CDR3 DNA reads TGTGCCAGCAGTTACGCCGGACAGTTATACGAGCAGTACTTC.

The chain couples TRBV5-1 to TRBJ1-1; 9 bases match TRBD1. Germline CDR1 SGHRS, CDR2 YFSETQ. With V trimmed by 6 bases and J by 0 bases, 9 bases remained unmatched. CDR3 length: 16 amino acids. The CDR3 DNA reads TGCGCCAGCAACCGACAGGGGGGCAACATGAACACTGAAGCTTTCTTT. Protein sequence: CASNRQGGNMNTEAFF.

This clonotype was counted a few times. V is TRBV6-5 and J is TRBJ2-5; D not resolved. The CDR3 length is 13 residues. The germline V gene has CDR1 MNHEY and CDR2 SVGAGI. V was clipped by 2 bases and J by 2 bases, with 6 bases between them. CDR3 sequence reads: CASSYRPQETQYF. The CDR3 coding sequence is TGTGCCAGCAGTTACCGTCCTCAAGAGACCCAGTACTTC.

DNA of the CDR3: TGTGCCAGCAGTTACTCGGTTGGGACTAGTCGGAATGAGCAGTTCTTC. This gives the protein CASSYSVGTSRNEQFF. The chain joins TRBV6-5 to TRBJ2-1, with 8 bases matching TRBD2. There are 16 residues in the CDR3. Losses at the gene ends were 0 bases for V and 7 bases for J; bases not matched to a gene: 8. The germline gives CDR1 MNHEY, CDR2 SVGAGI.

The table lists this clonotype with many counts. This chain joins TRBV6-5 and TRBJ1-5, with D possibly being TRBD1 (5 bases). Deletions cut 6 bases from V and 5 bases from J, with 14 bases between. The CDR3 extends over 14 amino acids. CDR1 is MNHEY and CDR2 is SVGAGI in the germline V gene. The CDR3 reads CASRSTGTDQPQHF. The CDR3 DNA is TGTGCCAGCAGATCTACAGGTACAGATCAGCCCCAGCATTTT.

This clonotype was counted ten times or more. This chain uses TRBV11-2 with TRBJ2-7, with 12 bases lining up with TRBD2. The CDR3 length is 17 residues. The V segment lost 1 base and the J segment 3 bases; nucleotides outside the gene matches: 7. Germline V CDR1 and CDR2: SGHAT, FQNNGV. CDR3 DNA: TGTGCCAGCAGCTTAGGAACTAGCGGGGGGCATAACTACGAGCAGTACTTC. Its protein is CASSLGTSGGHNYEQYF.

Only a few counts were recorded for this clonotype. CDR3 nucleotides: TGCGCCAGCAGCCGAGGGAAGACAGGGGGCAGTGAAAAACTGTTTTTT. Residues: CASSRGKTGGSEKLFF. The V call is TRBV4-3, the J call TRBJ1-4, with 10 bases identical to TRBD1. The CDR3 is made up of 16 amino acids. The germline CDR1 and CDR2 sequences are LGHNA and YSLEER. Trimming cost V 4 bases and J 7 bases; bases outside gene matches: 9.

There are many counts of this clonotype. The V gene is TRBV4-3, the J gene TRBJ1-1; D remains unclear. Trimming removed 3 bases at V and 1 base at J, with 9 bases between. This CDR3 is 14 amino acids long. Germline lookup yields CDR1 LGHNA and CDR2 YSLEER. CDR3 residues: CASSQRAANTEAFF. In DNA form, the CDR3 reads TGCGCCAGCAGCCAGAGGGCGGCGAACACTGAAGCTTTCTTT.

V gene TRBV7-4 combines with J gene TRBJ1-5; D may be TRBD1 (6 bases). The CDR3 is 14 residues long. V lost 5 bases and J 7 bases, leaving 15 bases between the germline ends. The V gene's germline CDR1 is SGHVT and CDR2 SQSDAQ. The CDR3 sequence: CASSLAGVRQPQHF. CDR3 DNA: TGTGCCAGCAGCCTCGCAGGGGTGCGGCAGCCCCAGCATTTT.

The V and J genes are TRBV28 and TRBJ1-6, with 9 bases identical to TRBD1. In germline, CDR1 is MDHEN, CDR2 SYDVKM. This CDR3 is built from 15 residues. J lost 7 bases, V lost 5 bases, and 6 bases had no gene match. In nucleotides, the CDR3 is TGTGCCAGCAGTGACAGGGGGAGAGGAAATTCACCCCTCCACTTT. This codes for CASSDRGRGNSPLHF. Using reference TRBV28 and TRBJ1-6 for the parts outside the CDR3, the full variable domain is DVKVTQSSRYLVKRTGEKVFLECVQDMDHENMFWYRQDPGLGLRLIYFSYDVKMKEKGDIPEGYSVSREKKERFSLILESASTNQTSMYLCASSDRGRGNSPLHFGNGTRLTVT.

This clonotype was seen ten or more times. This chain joins TRBV7-2 and TRBJ2-7, with 14 positions matching TRBD2. This CDR3 is 15 amino acids long. Germline V CDR1 and CDR2: SGHTA, FQGNSA. Trimming removed 5 bases from V and 5 bases from J; junction bases left unmatched: 5. CDR3 sequence: CASSPTSGGAHEQYF. The CDR3 nucleotides read TGTGCCAGCAGCCCGACTAGCGGGGGGGCCCACGAGCAGTACTTC.

The V and J genes are TRBV20-1 and TRBJ1-3, with 7 bases matching TRBD1. The CDR3 extends over 15 amino acids. J lost 6 bases, V lost 5 bases, and 13 bases had no gene match. Per the germline V gene, CDR1 is DFQATT and CDR2 is SNEGSKA (reference sequence). DNA of the CDR3: TGCAGTGCTTCCAGCCGGGGACAGAGACTAAACACCATATATTTT. It translates to CSASSRGQRLNTIYF.

This clonotype was found many times. V gene TRBV7-3 combines with J gene TRBJ2-2; D possibly corresponds to TRBD1 (6 bases). Per germline, CDR1 SGHTA and CDR2 FQGTGA. The CDR3 spans 13 residues. The V and J ends lost 5 bases and 6 bases respectively, with 10 bases between them. The CDR3: CASSPTGPGELFF. DNA of the CDR3: TGTGCCAGCAGCCCCACAGGGCCCGGGGAGCTGTTTTTT.